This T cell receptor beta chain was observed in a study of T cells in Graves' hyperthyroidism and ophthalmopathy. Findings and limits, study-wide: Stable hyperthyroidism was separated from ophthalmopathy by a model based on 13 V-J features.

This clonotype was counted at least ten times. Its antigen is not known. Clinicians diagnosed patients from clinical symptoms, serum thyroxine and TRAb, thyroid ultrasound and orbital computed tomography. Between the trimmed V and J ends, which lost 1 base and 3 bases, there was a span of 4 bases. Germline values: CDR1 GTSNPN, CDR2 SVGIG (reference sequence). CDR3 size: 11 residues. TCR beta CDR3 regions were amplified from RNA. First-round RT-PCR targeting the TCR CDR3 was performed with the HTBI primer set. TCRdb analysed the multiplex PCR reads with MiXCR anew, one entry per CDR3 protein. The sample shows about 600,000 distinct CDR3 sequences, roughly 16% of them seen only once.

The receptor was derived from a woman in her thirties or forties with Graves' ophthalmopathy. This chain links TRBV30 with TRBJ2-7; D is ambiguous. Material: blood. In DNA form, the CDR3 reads TGTGCCTGGAGTGGAAACTACGAGCAGTACTTC. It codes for CAWSGNYEQYF. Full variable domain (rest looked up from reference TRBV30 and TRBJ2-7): SQTIHQWPATLVQPVGSPLSLECTVEGTSNPNLYWYRQAAGRGLQLLFYSVGIGQISSEVPQNLSASRPQDRQFILSSKKLLLSDSGFYLCAWSGNYEQYFGPGTRLTVT.